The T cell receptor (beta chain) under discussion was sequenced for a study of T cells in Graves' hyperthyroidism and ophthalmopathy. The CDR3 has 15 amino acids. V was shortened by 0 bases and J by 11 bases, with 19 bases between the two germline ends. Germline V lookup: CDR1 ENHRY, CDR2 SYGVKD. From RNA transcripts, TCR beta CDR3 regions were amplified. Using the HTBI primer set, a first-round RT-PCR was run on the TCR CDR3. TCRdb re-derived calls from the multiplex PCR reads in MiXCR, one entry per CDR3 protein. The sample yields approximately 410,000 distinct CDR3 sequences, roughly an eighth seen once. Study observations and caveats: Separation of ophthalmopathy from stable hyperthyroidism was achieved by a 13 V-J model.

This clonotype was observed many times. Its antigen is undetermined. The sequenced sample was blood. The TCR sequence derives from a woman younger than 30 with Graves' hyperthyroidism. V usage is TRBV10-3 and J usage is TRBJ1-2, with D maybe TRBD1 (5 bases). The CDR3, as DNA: TGTGCCATCAGTGAGTCGGCCGATCTGAGGGACGTTTACACCTTC. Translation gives CAISESADLRDVYTF.